This T cell receptor beta chain derives from a study of blood T cell repertoires in COVID-19. The table came from immunoSEQ multiplex PCR; TCRdb's copy has only in-frame clones and leaves some out. The sample lists 90,000 to 150,000 clones, around three quarters occurring once. This sequence was found in a woman older than 75 with acute or convalescent COVID-19. The sample was peripheral blood.

DNA for the CDR3: TGTGCCAGCAGTCCATGGACTAGCAGGGGGGAGACCCAGTACTTC. Protein: CASSPWTSRGETQYF. The gene calls are TRBV27 and TRBJ2-5; D possibly corresponds to TRBD2 (8 bases). V was cut by 5 bases and J by 5 bases, with 18 bases left in between. The CDR3 has 15 amino acids. Germline V CDR1 and CDR2: MNHEY, SMNVEV (reference sequence).